This T cell receptor (beta chain) stems from a study of T cells in localized non-small cell lung cancer. Findings of the study overall: Paired adjacent lung recovered a median approximately 57 of the top 100 tumor clones.

The table came from immunoSEQ multiplex PCR; TCRdb's copy has only in-frame clones and leaves some out. The sample has about 55,000 clones; roughly 88% are singletons. This clone was recorded a few times. Antigen: not known. The receptor was isolated from a man aged 40 to 70 with stage III lung adenocarcinoma. Sequencing used peripheral blood mononuclear cells, obtained before any cancer treatment.

The DNA of the CDR3 is TGTGCCAGCCTTCGTCCCGGGACAGGGGGCGATTCCCGCTACACCTTC. Translated: CASLRPGTGGDSRYTF. The V and J genes are TRBV6-6 and TRBJ1-2; the match to TRBD1 covers 12 bases. Germline V gene data show CDR1 as MNHNY and CDR2 as SVGAGI (reference sequence). The CDR3 sequence is 16 residues long. V shed 8 bases and J 9 bases; nucleotides not matched to a gene: 16.